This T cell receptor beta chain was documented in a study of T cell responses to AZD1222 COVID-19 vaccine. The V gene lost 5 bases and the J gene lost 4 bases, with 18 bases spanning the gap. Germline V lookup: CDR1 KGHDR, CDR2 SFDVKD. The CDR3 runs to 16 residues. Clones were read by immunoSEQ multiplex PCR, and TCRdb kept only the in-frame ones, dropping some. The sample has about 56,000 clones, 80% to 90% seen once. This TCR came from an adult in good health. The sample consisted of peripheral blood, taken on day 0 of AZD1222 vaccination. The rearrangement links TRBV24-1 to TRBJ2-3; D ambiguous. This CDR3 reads CATSAPEAGRADTQYF. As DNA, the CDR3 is TGTGCCACCAGTGCCCCAGAAGCCGGACGGGCAGATACGCAGTATTTT.